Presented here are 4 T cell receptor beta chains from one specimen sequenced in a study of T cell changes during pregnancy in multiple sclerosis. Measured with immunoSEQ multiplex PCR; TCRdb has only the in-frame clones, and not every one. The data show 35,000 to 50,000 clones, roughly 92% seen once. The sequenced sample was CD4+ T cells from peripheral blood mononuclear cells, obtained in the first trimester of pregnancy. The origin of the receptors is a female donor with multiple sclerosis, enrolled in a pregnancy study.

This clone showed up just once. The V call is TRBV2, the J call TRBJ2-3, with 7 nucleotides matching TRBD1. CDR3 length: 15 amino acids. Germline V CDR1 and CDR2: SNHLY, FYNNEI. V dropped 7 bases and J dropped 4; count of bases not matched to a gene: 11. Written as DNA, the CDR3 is TGTGCCAGCAAAGCTGACAGGGTTAAAGCAGATACGCAGTATTTT. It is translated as CASKADRVKADTQYF.

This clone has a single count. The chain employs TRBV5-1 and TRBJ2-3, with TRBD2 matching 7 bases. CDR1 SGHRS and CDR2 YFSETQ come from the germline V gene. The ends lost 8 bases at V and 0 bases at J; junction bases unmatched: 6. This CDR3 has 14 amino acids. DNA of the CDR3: TGCGCCAGTAAACTAGCGTCTAGCACAGATACGCAGTATTTT. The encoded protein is CASKLASSTDTQYF.

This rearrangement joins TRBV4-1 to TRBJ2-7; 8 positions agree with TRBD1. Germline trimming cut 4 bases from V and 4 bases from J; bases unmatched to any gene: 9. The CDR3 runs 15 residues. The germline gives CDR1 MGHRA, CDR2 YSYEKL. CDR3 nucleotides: TGCGCCAGCAGCCCAGGGACAGGAGGGTTGTACGAGCAGTACTTC. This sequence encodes CASSPGTGGLYEQYF.

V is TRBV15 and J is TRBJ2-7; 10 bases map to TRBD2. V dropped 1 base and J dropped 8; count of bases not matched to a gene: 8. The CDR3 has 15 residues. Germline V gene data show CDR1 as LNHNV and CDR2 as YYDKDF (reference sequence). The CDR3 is CATSRGRSGRAQQYF. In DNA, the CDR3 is TGTGCCACCAGCAGAGGGCGAAGCGGGAGGGCGCAGCAGTACTTC.